This is a list of T cell receptor beta chains from one sample in a study of T cell responses to AZD1222 COVID-19 vaccine. Method: immunoSEQ multiplex PCR; TCRdb's copy keeps in-frame clones and lacks some. The data show approximately 80,000 clones, 75% to 90% seen once. The sample was peripheral blood, taken on day 0 of AZD1222 vaccination. These receptor sequences come from an adult in good health. CDR3s include the opening cysteine and the closing phenylalanine or tryptophan. The D gene is left open where the match is weak. Rows may omit the clone size; those that give it use once, few, many or a size class.

clone_size,d_call,j_call,v_call,cdr3_aa,cdr3_nt
.,TRBD1,TRBJ1-2,TRBV5-1,CASSLGMGQDLYGYTF,TGCGCCAGCAGCTTGGGAATGGGACAGGACCTTTATGGCTACACCTTC
.,.,TRBJ2-1,TRBV7-2,CASSLDRGAYNEQFF,TGTGCCAGCAGCTTAGACCGCGGGGCCTACAATGAGCAGTTCTTC
few,.,TRBJ2-2,TRBV30,CAWNPRGRGFGELFF,TGTGCCTGGAATCCTCGGGGGAGGGGGTTCGGGGAGCTGTTTTTT
.,.,TRBJ1-5,TRBV6-2/TRBV6-3,CASSYGGSNQPQHF,TGTGCCAGCAGTTATGGGGGGAGCAATCAGCCCCAGCATTTT
.,.,TRBJ2-7,TRBV9,CASSGAVTGYEQYF,TGTGCCAGCAGCGGGGCCGTAACCGGCTACGAGCAGTACTTC
.,TRBD2,TRBJ2-2,TRBV7-2,CASSSNPGLAGGGELFF,TGTGCCAGCAGCTCGAATCCGGGACTAGCGGGAGGCGGGGAGCTGTTTTTT
.,.,TRBJ2-1,TRBV7-8,CASSPGRASSYNEQFF,TGTGCCAGCAGCCCAGGGCGGGCAAGCTCCTACAATGAGCAGTTCTTC
few,.,TRBJ1-2,TRBV24-1,CATSGRSSDYGYTF,TGTGCCACCAGTGGTAGATCTTCGGACTATGGCTACACCTTC
.,TRBD2,TRBJ2-1,TRBV7-3,CASSLVAGGAYNEQFF,TGTGCCAGCAGCTTAGTGGCGGGAGGAGCCTACAATGAGCAGTTCTTC
once,TRBD1,TRBJ2-2,TRBV19,CASSIETGTGSVGELFF,TGTGCCAGTAGTATAGAGACCGGGACAGGGTCGGTCGGGGAGCTGTTTTTT
.,.,TRBJ1-2,TRBV28,CATASRAYYGYTF,TGTGCCACCGCGTCACGGGCCTACTATGGCTACACCTTC
once,.,TRBJ1-2,TRBV4-1,CASSGLEGRYGYTF,TGCGCCAGCAGCGGGTTAGAGGGCCGCTATGGCTACACCTTC
.,.,TRBJ1-2,TRBV14,CASSQGGFPSTRGGYTF,TGTGCCAGCAGCCAAGGCGGCTTCCCCTCAACTAGAGGCGGCTACACCTTC
.,.,TRBJ2-3,TRBV18,CASSPAGPAGTDTQYF,TGTGCCAGCTCACCAGCCGGGCCGGCTGGCACAGATACGCAGTATTTT
.,.,TRBJ2-4,TRBV6-5,CASRPANLAKNIQYF,TGTGCCAGCAGACCTGCAAATTTAGCCAAAAACATTCAGTACTTC
.,.,TRBJ2-7,TRBV19,CASSTQISYEQYF,TGTGCCAGTAGTACTCAGATCTCCTACGAGCAGTACTTC
.,TRBD1,TRBJ1-6,TRBV5-1,CASSAGTGPSSYNSPLHF,TGCGCCAGCAGCGCCGGGACAGGCCCCAGCTCCTATAATTCACCCCTCCACTTT
.,.,TRBJ1-5,TRBV28,CASSLLAGLAVQPQHF,TGTGCCAGCAGTTTATTGGCAGGGTTGGCGGTTCAGCCCCAGCATTTT
.,TRBD2,TRBJ2-1,TRBV19,CASSIGAGIENEQFF,TGTGCCAGTAGTATTGGAGCGGGAATTGAAAATGAGCAGTTCTTC
.,.,TRBJ1-5,TRBV30,CAWTELRGNQPQHF,TGTGCCTGGACGGAACTACGTGGCAATCAGCCCCAGCATTTT
.,.,TRBJ1-1,TRBV9,CASSVGGRPEAFF,TGTGCCAGCAGCGTAGGAGGGAGGCCAGAAGCTTTCTTT
.,.,TRBJ1-1,TRBV27,CASSFGYGGEAFF,TGTGCCAGCAGTTTTGGGTACGGGGGTGAAGCTTTCTTT
.,.,TRBJ2-3,TRBV3-1/TRBV3-2,CASAPGLGGDTQYF,TGTGCCAGCGCCCCGGGCCTCGGGGGAGATACGCAGTATTTT
.,.,TRBJ1-1,TRBV19,CASSINRNTEAFF,TGTGCCAGTAGTATAAACAGGAACACTGAAGCTTTCTTT
.,.,TRBJ2-2,TRBV11-3,CASSPPPSSTGELFF,TGTGCCAGCAGCCCGCCCCCATCGAGCACCGGGGAGCTGTTTTTT
.,TRBD1,TRBJ2-1,TRBV6-5,CASSRGGQHNEQFF,TGTGCCAGCAGCCGAGGGGGCCAACACAATGAGCAGTTCTTC
.,TRBD1,TRBJ1-2,TRBV29-1,CSGGTGGVGGYTF,TGCAGCGGTGGGACAGGGGGCGTAGGTGGCTACACCTTC
.,.,TRBJ2-1,TRBV21-1,CASSKESRQGSYNEQFF,TGTGCCAGCAGCAAAGAATCCCGACAGGGGTCCTACAATGAGCAGTTCTTC
.,.,TRBJ2-2,TRBV6-5,CASSYSTGGSGELFF,TGTGCCAGCAGTTACTCGACAGGAGGATCCGGGGAGCTGTTTTTT
.,.,TRBJ1-6,TRBV7-9,CASSLAGGHNSPLHF,TGTGCCAGCAGCTTAGCTGGGGGACATAATTCACCCCTCCACTTT
once,.,TRBJ1-2,TRBV4-2,CASSQGEDRSNYGYTF,TGTGCCAGCAGCCAAGGGGAGGACAGAAGTAACTATGGCTACACCTTC
.,TRBD1,TRBJ1-2,TRBV5-1,CASSLGTGINYGYTF,TGCGCCAGCAGCTTAGGGACAGGGATCAACTATGGCTACACCTTC
.,TRBD2,TRBJ2-3,TRBV6-5,CASSITSGRTDTQYF,TGTGCCAGCAGTATTACTAGCGGGAGGACAGATACGCAGTATTTT
.,.,TRBJ1-4,TRBV28,CASRTGGQNEKLFF,TGTGCCAGCAGGACAGGAGGCCAGAATGAAAAACTGTTTTTT
.,.,TRBJ1-5,TRBV21-1,CASSQCTAGTCRSNQPQHF,TGTGCCAGCAGCCAGTGTACTGCCGGGACGTGTAGAAGCAATCAGCCCCAGCATTTT
.,TRBD1,TRBJ2-3,TRBV5-1,CASSLVSSPGGQYF,TGCGCCAGCAGCTTGGTGTCTTCCCCAGGGGGGCAGTATTTT
.,.,TRBJ2-1,TRBV7-8,CASSLVKVIRDDEQFF,TGTGCCAGCAGCTTAGTTAAAGTTATCAGGGACGATGAGCAGTTCTTC
.,.,TRBJ1-5,TRBV18,CASSGRGDQPQHF,TGTGCCAGCTCAGGCCGGGGAGATCAGCCCCAGCATTTT
.,.,TRBJ1-5,TRBV6-1,CASSESGLGNQPQHF,TGTGCCAGCAGTGAATCAGGTCTTGGAAATCAGCCCCAGCATTTT
.,.,TRBJ2-5,TRBV18,CASRSRGGVETQYF,TGTGCCAGCCGATCCCGCGGCGGGGTGGAGACCCAGTACTTC
.,TRBD1,TRBJ2-7,TRBV28,CASSLPGQGIPYEQYF,TGTGCCAGCAGTTTACCGGGACAGGGTATACCCTACGAGCAGTACTTC